This entry lists 22 T cell receptor beta chains sequenced from one sample in a study of blood T cell repertoires in COVID-19. This table comes from immunoSEQ multiplex PCR, and its TCRdb copy is limited to in-frame clones, with some not included. The table shows about 60,000 clones, with around 91% occurring only once. Sample: peripheral blood. The receptors shown here come from an older woman with active COVID-19.

The chain joins TRBV5-1 to TRBJ1-6, with D tentatively TRBD1 (5 bases). Trimming removed 0 bases from V and 10 bases from J, with 17 bases in between. Germline CDR1 is SGHRS and CDR2 is YFSETQ. The CDR3 sequence is 16 residues long. The CDR3 loop is CASSLEVWGETSPLHF. CDR3 DNA: TGCGCCAGCAGCTTGGAGGTTTGGGGGGAAACCTCACCCCTCCACTTT.

CDR3 in amino acids: CASSLRARDYGYTF. The CDR3 DNA sequence: TGTGCCAGCAGCTTGAGGGCCAGGGACTATGGCTACACCTTC. This chain links TRBV5-4 with TRBJ1-2; a weak D match, TRBD1 (5 bases). The ends were cut back, 1 base at V and 3 bases at J, with 10 bases in the middle. Germline loops: CDR1 SGHNT, CDR2 YYREEE (reference sequence). This CDR3 has 14 amino acids.

The V gene is TRBV7-2, the J gene TRBJ2-7; possibly TRBD1 for D (6 bases). Germline V gene data show CDR1 as SGHTA and CDR2 as FQGNSA. V was pared by 1 base and J by 9 bases, with 10 bases between. This CDR3 has 12 residues. The CDR3 region is CASSLELDRQYF. In DNA, the CDR3 is TGTGCCAGCAGCTTAGAGTTGGACAGGCAGTACTTC.

The rearrangement links TRBV3-1 (or the pseudogene TRBV3-2) to TRBJ1-2; D uncertain. Germline CDR1 is LGHDT and CDR2 is YNNKEL (reference sequence). This CDR3 is built from 12 residues. The ends were cut back, 4 bases at V and 8 bases at J, with 11 bases in the middle. CDR3: CASSLTTMGYTF. CDR3 nucleotides: TGTGCCAGCAGCCTGACCACTATGGGCTACACCTTC.

This sequence joins TRBV5-1 and TRBJ2-2; D unresolved. Germline V gene sequence: CDR1 SGHRS, CDR2 YFSETQ. V was pared by 4 bases and J by 6 bases, with 10 bases between. The CDR3 spans 13 residues. CDR3 protein: CASSADGAGELFF. CDR3 coding DNA: TGCGCCAGCAGCGCCGATGGAGCCGGGGAGCTGTTTTTT.

This chain uses TRBV15 with TRBJ1-5, with D perhaps TRBD1 (6 bases). V lost 3 bases and J lost 6, with 15 bases in between. The CDR3 contains 15 residues. CDR1 and CDR2 (germline): LNHNV, YYDKDF (reference sequence). CDR3 loop: CATSSPDRFGQPQHF. CDR3 sequence (DNA): TGTGCCACCAGCAGCCCCGACAGGTTTGGTCAGCCCCAGCATTTT.

This clone was detected a few times. The chain carries TRBV10-2 and TRBJ1-6; TRBD1 aligns across 8 bases. Germline CDR1 reads WSHSY; CDR2 reads SAAADI. Losses at the gene ends were 8 bases for V and 8 bases for J; bases not matched to a gene: 5. The CDR3 sequence is 13 residues long. The CDR3 sequence: CASSQDRDSPLHF. The CDR3 DNA reads TGCGCCAGCTCCCAGGACAGGGATTCACCCCTCCACTTT.

The chain uses TRBV6-5 and TRBJ1-1; 7 bases match TRBD1. The J segment lost 2 bases and the V segment lost 5 bases, leaving 2 bases of the junction unmatched. There are 13 residues in the CDR3. Germline loops: CDR1 MNHEY, CDR2 SVGAGI. This CDR3 reads CASSRTGNTEAFF. The CDR3 nucleotides read TGTGCCAGCAGTAGGACAGGCAACACTGAAGCTTTCTTT.

This clone was seen once. J is TRBJ2-3 and V is TRBV30; weak D call: TRBD1 (5 bases). Trimming left V 7 bases short and J 0 bases short, with 11 bases between. Germline V gene data show CDR1 as GTSNPN and CDR2 as SVGIG (reference sequence). The CDR3 consists of 13 residues. The CDR3 bases are TGTGCCTCGACAGTCCCTAGCACAGATACGCAGTATTTT. Encoded protein: CASTVPSTDTQYF.

Only one count was recorded for this clone. The V and J genes are TRBV9 and TRBJ2-3; 8 bases align to TRBD2. V lost 0 bases to trimming and J lost 6 bases; unmatched junction nucleotides: 9. The germline V gene has CDR1 SGDLS and CDR2 YYNGEE. This CDR3 contains 16 residues. CDR3 loop: CASSVGPAGAGDTQYF. The CDR3, as DNA: TGTGCCAGCAGCGTAGGACCAGCGGGGGCCGGGGATACGCAGTATTTT.

This chain uses TRBV15 with TRBJ1-6; D call uncertain. Trimming shortened V by 0 bases and J by 9 bases, and 3 bases separated the two germline ends. Germline CDR1 LNHNV, CDR2 YYDKDF (reference sequence). This CDR3 contains 12 residues. CDR3 nucleotides: TGTGCCACCAGCAGAGATAGTTCACCCCTCCACTTT. Translated: CATSRDSSPLHF.

The V gene is TRBV13, the J gene TRBJ1-2; TRBD1 is a possible D gene (5 bases). Between the trimmed V and J ends, which lost 3 bases and 5 bases, there was a span of 19 bases. The CDR3 runs 16 residues. Germline values: CDR1 PRHDT, CDR2 FYEKMQ (reference sequence). The CDR3 sequence is CASSFSTGRGGYGYTF. The CDR3 DNA follows: TGTGCCAGCAGCTTTTCCACGGGCCGGGGGGGATATGGCTACACCTTC.

The chain joins TRBV25-1 to TRBJ2-7, with a possible D match to TRBD2 (6 bases). V dropped 3 bases and J dropped 7 bases, with 10 bases sitting between them. The CDR3 totals 12 residues. Germline CDR1 MGHDK, CDR2 SYGVNS. CDR3 nucleotides: TGTGCCAGCAGTGACCCGGGGAGGGAGCAGTACTTC. Its translation is CASSDPGREQYF.

The chain joins TRBV20-1 to TRBJ1-3, with D maybe TRBD1 (6 bases). The CDR3 sequence is 13 residues long. V was trimmed by 3 bases and J by 2 bases, leaving 8 bases between them. Germline V gene sequence: CDR1 DFQATT, CDR2 SNEGSKA (reference sequence). CDR3: CSASSGAGNTIYF. The CDR3 DNA reads as TGCAGTGCTAGTTCAGGGGCTGGAAACACCATATATTTT.

The genes are TRBV19 and TRBJ1-1, with TRBD1 as a possible D gene (6 bases). Trimming took off 5 bases at V and 2 bases at J, with 12 bases between the two ends. Looked up from germline, CDR1 is LNHDA and CDR2 is SQIVND (reference sequence). The CDR3 extends over 14 amino acids. The CDR3 DNA is TGTGCCAGTAGTTTTCGGACAGTAAACACTGAAGCTTTCTTT. Its protein product is CASSFRTVNTEAFF.

CDR3 DNA sequence: TGTGCCAGCAGTTTACAGGGGAGGGGGTGGGATGAGCAGTTCTTC. This sequence encodes CASSLQGRGWDEQFF. The rearrangement uses TRBV27 and TRBJ2-1; the D gene is possibly TRBD2 (7 bases). The CDR3 runs 15 residues. Germline V gene data show CDR1 as MNHEY and CDR2 as SMNVEV (reference sequence). Trimming took 2 bases from V and 8 from J, leaving 16 bases between them.

The V and J genes are TRBV27 and TRBJ2-2; a weak D match, TRBD1 (5 bases). This CDR3 region has 16 residues. The ends were cut back, 5 bases at V and 4 bases at J, with 17 bases in the middle. Germline loops: CDR1 MNHEY, CDR2 SMNVEV (reference sequence). CDR3 loop: CASSRVGGAGTGELFF. CDR3 nucleotides: TGTGCCAGCAGTCGGGTGGGTGGGGCAGGCACCGGGGAGCTGTTTTTT.

V usage is TRBV10-2 and J usage is TRBJ1-5; D is ambiguous. V shed 3 bases and J shed 2 bases, with 11 bases lying between them. Germline V CDR1 and CDR2: WSHSY, SAAADI. CDR3 length: 15 residues. The CDR3 loop is CASSDKSRGNQPQHF. The CDR3 coding sequence is TGCGCCAGCAGTGACAAGAGCCGCGGCAATCAGCCCCAGCATTTT.

With respect to this clone: The junction shows a germline mismatch at one end, possibly a read error. V gene TRBV19 combines with J gene TRBJ1-5; 7 bases align to TRBD1. The germline V gene has CDR1 LNHDA and CDR2 SQIVND (reference sequence). CDR3 length: 12 amino acids. CDR3 in DNA: TGTGCCAGTAGCACCAGGGGGACGGGGGTTTCTTTT. Protein product: CASSTRGTGVSF.

The V call is TRBV7-8, the J call TRBJ2-3, with 7 bases fitting TRBD2. This CDR3 is built from 15 residues. V shed 5 bases and J 2 bases; nucleotides not matched to a gene: 7. Germline CDR1 SGHVS, CDR2 FQNEAQ. The CDR3 is CASSGGVMNTDTQYF. The DNA for the CDR3 is TGTGCCAGCAGCGGGGGGGTGATGAACACAGATACGCAGTATTTT.

This chain uses TRBV18 with TRBJ2-7; unclear D gene. The germline gives CDR1 KGHSH, CDR2 LQKENI. This CDR3 spans 13 amino acids. The V end was cut by 5 bases, the J end by 1 base, with 9 bases between. The CDR3 DNA is TGTGCCAGCTCAGAGCAGGAATCCTACGAGCAGTACTTC. It is translated as CASSEQESYEQYF.

The chain carries TRBV5-1 and TRBJ1-4; a weak D match, TRBD1 (5 bases). V was pared by 0 bases and J by 4 bases, with 10 bases between. CDR3 length equals 15 residues. Germline CDR1 and CDR2: SGHRS and YFSETQ. CDR3 coding DNA: TGCGCCAGCAGCTTGGTCCCAGGGAATAATGAAAAACTGTTTTTT. Protein: CASSLVPGNNEKLFF.